This TCR beta chain comes out of a study of cytomegalovirus exposure and HLA in healthy donors. Study-wide context: A later analysis reported the 90 to 150 validation repertoires used the same platform as the approximately 650 first-cohort repertoires.

Measured with immunoSEQ multiplex PCR; TCRdb has only the in-frame clones, and not every one. The sample records roughly 330,000 clones, roughly 87% being singletons. The CDR3 runs 14 residues. V lost 2 bases, J lost 3 bases, and 4 bases stayed unmatched. Per germline, CDR1 MNHEY and CDR2 SMNVEV (reference sequence). Findings and caveats of the study: The study designated about 180 TCR beta chains cytomegalovirus-associated.

Regarding this clone: Its antigen is still unknown. The identical CDR3 is also encoded by other nucleotide sequences in the sample.

The specimen sequenced was PBMCs. The origin of this receptor is a woman in her twenties or thirties in good health and CMV-seropositive. The V gene is TRBV27, the J gene TRBJ2-7, with 7 bases lining up with TRBD2. As DNA, the CDR3 is TGTGCCAGCAGTTTAGTTGGCGGGGGCTACGAGCAGTACTTC. Translation gives CASSLVGGGYEQYF.